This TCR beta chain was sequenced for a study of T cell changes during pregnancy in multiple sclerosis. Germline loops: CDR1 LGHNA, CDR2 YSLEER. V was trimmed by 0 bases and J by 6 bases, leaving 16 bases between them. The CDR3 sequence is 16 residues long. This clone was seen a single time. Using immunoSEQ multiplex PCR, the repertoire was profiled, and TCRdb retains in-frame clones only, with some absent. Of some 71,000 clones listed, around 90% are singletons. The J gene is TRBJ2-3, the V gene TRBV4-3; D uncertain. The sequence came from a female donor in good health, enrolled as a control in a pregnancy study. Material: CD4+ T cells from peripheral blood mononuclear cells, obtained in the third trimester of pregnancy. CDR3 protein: CASSQEAAPIGDTQYF. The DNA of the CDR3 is TGCGCCAGCAGCCAAGAGGCGGCTCCAATTGGCGATACGCAGTATTTT.